This TCR beta chain was retrieved from a study of T cell responses to AZD1222 COVID-19 vaccine. Study-wide context: Whether given at about 4 or about 12 weeks, second doses were pooled. Overall study results and limits: Spike regions recognized by vaccine-associated CD4 TCRs spanned the protein, led by 160-218 and 743-854. The donor cohort was predominantly white British with a female majority, and clonal diversity may have been underestimated. Just five or six AZD1222 recipients were seropositive at baseline.

CDR3 length: 15 amino acids. Germline loops: CDR1 MDHEN, CDR2 SYDVKM. Trimming cost V 3 bases and J 0 bases, with 11 bases left between them. TCRdb keeps only in-frame clones here, not all; method: immunoSEQ multiplex PCR. Found here are more than 85,000 clones, around 90% of them singletons; the top ten hold roughly 5%. Worth noting for this clone: The antigen remains undetermined.

The chain is built from TRBV28 and TRBJ1-1, with a possible D match to TRBD1 (5 bases). The sequences come from peripheral blood, collected on day 0 of AZD1222 vaccination. The receptor was derived from an adult in good health. CDR3 sequence reads: CASSFPKQVNTEAFF. The CDR3, as DNA: TGTGCCAGCAGTTTCCCTAAACAGGTGAACACTGAAGCTTTCTTT. Full variable domain (remainder filled in from reference TRBV28 and TRBJ1-1): DVKVTQSSRYLVKRTGEKVFLECVQDMDHENMFWYRQDPGLGLRLIYFSYDVKMKEKGDIPEGYSVSREKKERFSLILESASTNQTSMYLCASSFPKQVNTEAFFGQGTRLTVV.